This T cell receptor (beta chain) stems from a study of regulatory T cells in long-lasting Graves disease. V lost 3 bases to trimming and J lost 0 bases; unmatched junction nucleotides: 3. CDR3 length equals 15 residues. Germline V CDR1 and CDR2: SGDLS, YYNGEE. The sample's time point: newly diagnosed GD, antithyroid drugs for less than 3 months. Making the TCR library involved RNA that had been extracted from PBMCs. The TCR beta library used iRepertoire HTBI primers with Arm-PCR amplification of CDR3. TCRdb reanalysed the multiplex PCR reads using MiXCR and keeps one entry per CDR3 protein. The data show 400,000 to 500,000 distinct CDR3 sequences, with roughly 15% seen just once and 20% to 25% held by the top ten. The same data also contributed to another study, on T cells in Graves' hyperthyroidism and ophthalmopathy. This second study says: Primed by the HTBI set, a first-round RT-PCR was run on the TCR CDR3.

V and J are TRBV9 and TRBJ2-3, with 8 bases matching TRBD1. The receptor comes from a woman younger than 35 with Graves disease. Material: peripheral blood mononuclear cells (PBMCs), obtained at new diagnosis, from a patient treated with antithyroid drugs. CDR3 region: CASSDRGASTDTQYF. In DNA form, the CDR3 reads TGTGCCAGCAGCGACAGGGGGGCTAGCACAGATACGCAGTATTTT.